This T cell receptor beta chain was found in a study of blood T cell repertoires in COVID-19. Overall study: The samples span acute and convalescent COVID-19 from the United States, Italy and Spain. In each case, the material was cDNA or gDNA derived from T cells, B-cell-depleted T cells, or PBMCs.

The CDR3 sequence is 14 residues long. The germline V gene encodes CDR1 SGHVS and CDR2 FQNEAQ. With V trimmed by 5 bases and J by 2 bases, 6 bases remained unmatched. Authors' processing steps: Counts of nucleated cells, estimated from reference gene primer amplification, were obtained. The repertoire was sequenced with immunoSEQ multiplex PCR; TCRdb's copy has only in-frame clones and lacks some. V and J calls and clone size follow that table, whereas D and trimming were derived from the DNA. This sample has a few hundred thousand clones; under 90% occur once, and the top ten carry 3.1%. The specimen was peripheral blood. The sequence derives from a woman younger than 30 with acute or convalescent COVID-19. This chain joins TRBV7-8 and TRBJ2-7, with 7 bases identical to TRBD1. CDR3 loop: CASSPRTGTYEQYF. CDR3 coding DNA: TGTGCCAGCAGCCCCCGGACAGGTACCTACGAGCAGTACTTC.